The present TCR beta chain was sequenced within a study of Tregs in tolerant kidney transplant recipients. Turning to the study itself: Mixed chimerism was transient after nonmyeloablative marrow transplants from related graft donors. Study results and caveats: Changing PCR primers prevented nucleotide comparison between some patients' samples.

Notes on this clone: What it recognizes is unknown.

V was cut by 3 bases and J by 0 bases, with 21 bases left in between. Per the germline V gene, CDR1 is SGHAT and CDR2 is FQNNGV. This CDR3 spans 19 amino acids. Profiled with immunoSEQ multiplex PCR; TCRdb holds only in-frame clones, not every one. The table shows 70,000 to 95,000 clones, with roughly 90% occurring only once. Thawed PBMCs were FACS-sorted into unstimulated CD4+CD25+CD127- regulatory T cells, CD4+CD25- non-regulatory cells, CD4 and CD8 cells. This chain links TRBV11-2 with TRBJ2-1; TRBD2 might be the D (7 bases). The sequencing used Tregs from blood, collected before the transplant. This TCR came from a human donor who received a combined kidney and bone marrow transplant. The CDR3 nucleotides read TGTGCCAGCAGCTTCGGGGGCAGCCCGGGAGGTCACTCCTACAATGAGCAGTTCTTC. It specifies CASSFGGSPGGHSYNEQFF. Filled out from reference TRBV11-2 and TRBJ2-1, the complete variable domain reads EAGVAQSPRYKIIEKRQSVAFWCNPISGHATLYWYQQILGQGPKLLIQFQNNGVVDDSQLPKDRFSAERLKGVDSTLKIQPAKLEDSAVYLCASSFGGSPGGHSYNEQFFGPGTRLTVL.